The 3 T cell receptor beta chains below were found in one sample sequenced in a study of technical replicates of blood from several donors. The protocol was immunoSEQ multiplex PCR, while the TCRdb copy is restricted to in-frame clones and leaves out a portion. The sample shows tens of thousands of clones, about 90% of them seen only once. The sample consisted of PBMCs. These TCRs come from a human donor in good health. Some clones in this sample may be carry-over from other donors' samples.

The rearrangement links TRBV30 to TRBJ2-1, with a tentative D call TRBD2 (5 bases). The CDR3 totals 13 residues. V was shortened by 4 bases and J by 4 bases, with 11 bases between the two germline ends. In germline, CDR1 is GTSNPN, CDR2 SVGIG (reference sequence). The CDR3 here is CAWKGGNYNEQFF. The CDR3 nucleotides are TGTGCCTGGAAAGGAGGAAATTACAATGAGCAGTTCTTC.

This clone has more than one count but fewer than ten. The J gene is TRBJ1-1, the V gene TRBV5-1, with TRBD1 matching 10 bases. With V trimmed by 6 bases and J by 5 bases, 10 bases remained unmatched. Germline V gives CDR1 SGHRS, CDR2 YFSETQ. The CDR3 is made up of 15 amino acids. DNA of the CDR3: TGCGCCAGCACCGTCGAGGGACAGGGGAGGACTGAAGCTTTCTTT. This encodes CASTVEGQGRTEAFF.

This chain links TRBV6-5 with TRBJ1-3; TRBD1 might be the D (6 bases). Germline V gene data show CDR1 as MNHEY and CDR2 as SVGAGI. The CDR3 is 15 residues long. The ends were cut back, 7 bases at V and 0 bases at J, with 13 bases in the middle. This CDR3 reads CASTKTGGSGNTIYF. For the CDR3, the DNA is TGTGCCAGCACCAAGACAGGCGGCTCTGGAAACACCATATATTTT.